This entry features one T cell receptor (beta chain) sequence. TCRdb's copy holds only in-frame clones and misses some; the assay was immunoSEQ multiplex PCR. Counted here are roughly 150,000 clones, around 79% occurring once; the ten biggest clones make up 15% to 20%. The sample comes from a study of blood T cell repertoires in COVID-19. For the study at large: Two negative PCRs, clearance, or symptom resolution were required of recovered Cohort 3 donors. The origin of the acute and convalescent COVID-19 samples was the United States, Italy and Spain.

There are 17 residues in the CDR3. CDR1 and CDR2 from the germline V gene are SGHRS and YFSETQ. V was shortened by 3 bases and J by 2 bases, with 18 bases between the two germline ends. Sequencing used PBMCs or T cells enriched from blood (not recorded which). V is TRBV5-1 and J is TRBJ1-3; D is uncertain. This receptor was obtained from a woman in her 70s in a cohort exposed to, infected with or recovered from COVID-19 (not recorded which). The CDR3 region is CASSSAPGSRTGNTIYF. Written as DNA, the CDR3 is TGCGCCAGCAGCTCAGCCCCGGGGAGCCGAACTGGAAACACCATATATTTT.